The clone carrying this T cell receptor (beta chain) was detected only a few times. Its antigen is currently unknown. These data belong to a study of Graves' ophthalmopathy and Graves' hyperthyroidism. Overall study findings and caveats: Most expanded thyroid clonotypes above 0.001 frequency also appeared in blood.

Moderate-to-severe activity, CAS ≥3, NOSPECS ≥4 and a duration under 3 months were seen in donors with ophthalmopathy. A diagnosis was made from clinical symptoms together with serum thyroxine, TRAb, thyroid ultrasound and orbital computed tomography. The TCR beta CDR3 regions underwent amplification from RNA transcripts. After a first-round RT-PCR with HTBI primers, a second-round multiplex PCR was run. Each CDR3 protein is one row after TCRdb ran MiXCR on the multiplex PCR reads. Altogether roughly 700,000 distinct CDR3 sequences are present, 35% to 50% being singletons, with the ten largest covering roughly 45%. Material: peripheral blood. The sequence was collected from an adult man with Graves' ophthalmopathy.

CDR3 sequence reads: CASSDRDRVGEQYF. The CDR3 bases are TGTGCCAGCAGCGACCGGGACAGGGTAGGCGAGCAGTACTTC. This rearrangement joins TRBV7-9 to TRBJ2-7; 9 nucleotides agree with TRBD1. The length of the CDR3 is 14 residues. The V and J ends lost 5 bases and 6 bases, in that order; junction bases with no gene match: 8. CDR1 and CDR2 (germline): SEHNR, FQNEAQ (reference sequence).